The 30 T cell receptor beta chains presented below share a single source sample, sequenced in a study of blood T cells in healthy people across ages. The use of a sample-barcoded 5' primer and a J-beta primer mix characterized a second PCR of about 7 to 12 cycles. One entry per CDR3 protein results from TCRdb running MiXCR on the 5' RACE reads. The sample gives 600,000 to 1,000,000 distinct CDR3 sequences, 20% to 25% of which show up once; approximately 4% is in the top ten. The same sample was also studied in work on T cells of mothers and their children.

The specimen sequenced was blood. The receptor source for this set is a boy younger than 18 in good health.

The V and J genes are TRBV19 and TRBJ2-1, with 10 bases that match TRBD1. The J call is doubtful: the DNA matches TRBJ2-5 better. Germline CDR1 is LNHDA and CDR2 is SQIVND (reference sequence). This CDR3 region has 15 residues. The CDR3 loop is CASSTGQGEVETQYF. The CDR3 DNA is TGTGCCAGTAGTACCGGACAGGGGGAGGTAGAGACCCAGTACTTC.

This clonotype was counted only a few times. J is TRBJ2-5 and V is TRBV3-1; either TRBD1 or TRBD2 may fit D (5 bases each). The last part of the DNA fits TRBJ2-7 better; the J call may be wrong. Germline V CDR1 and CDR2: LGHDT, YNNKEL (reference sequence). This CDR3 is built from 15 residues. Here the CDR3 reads CASSQVGETSYEQYF. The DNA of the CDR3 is TGTGCCAGCAGCCAAGTAGGGGAGACCTCCTACGAGCAGTACTTC.

The CDR3: CASSLKLGRTDTQYF. CDR3 in DNA: TGTGCCAGCAGCTTAAAGTTGGGCAGGACAGATACGCAGTATTTT. V usage is TRBV11-2 and J usage is TRBJ2-3; D is undetermined. CDR1 and CDR2 from the germline V gene are SGHAT and FQNNGV. This CDR3 is built from 15 residues. V lost 2 bases and J 3 bases, leaving 12 bases between the germline ends.

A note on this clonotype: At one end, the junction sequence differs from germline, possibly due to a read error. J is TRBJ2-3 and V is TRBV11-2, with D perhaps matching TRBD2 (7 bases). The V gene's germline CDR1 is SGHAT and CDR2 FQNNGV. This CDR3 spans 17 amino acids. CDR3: CAGSTPGEGRSRDTQYF. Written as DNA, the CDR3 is TGTGCCGGCAGCACCCCAGGGGAGGGGCGGTCCAGAGATACGCAGTATTTT.

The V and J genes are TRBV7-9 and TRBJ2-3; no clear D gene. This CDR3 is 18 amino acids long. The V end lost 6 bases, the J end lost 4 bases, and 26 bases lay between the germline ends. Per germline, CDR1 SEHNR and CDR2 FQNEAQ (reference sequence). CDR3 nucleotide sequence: TGTGCCAGCAGGGCCACGCAAGCGCCCCTAATTGGCGCAGATACGCAGTATTTT. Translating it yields CASRATQAPLIGADTQYF.

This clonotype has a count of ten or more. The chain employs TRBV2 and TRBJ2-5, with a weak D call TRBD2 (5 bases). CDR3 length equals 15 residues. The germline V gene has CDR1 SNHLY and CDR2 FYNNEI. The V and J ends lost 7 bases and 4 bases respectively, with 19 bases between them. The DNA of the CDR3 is TGTGCCAGCACTCCCATAGGCGGGTCGAGAGAGACCCAGTACTTC. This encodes CASTPIGGSRETQYF.

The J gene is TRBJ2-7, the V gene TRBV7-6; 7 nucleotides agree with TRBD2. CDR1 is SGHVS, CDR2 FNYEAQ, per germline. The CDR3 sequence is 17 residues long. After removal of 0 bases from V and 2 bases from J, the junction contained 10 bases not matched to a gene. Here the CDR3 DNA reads TGTGCCAGCAGCTTAGCGCGTTCAGCGGGGTGGGCCTACGAGCAGTACTTC. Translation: CASSLARSAGWAYEQYF.

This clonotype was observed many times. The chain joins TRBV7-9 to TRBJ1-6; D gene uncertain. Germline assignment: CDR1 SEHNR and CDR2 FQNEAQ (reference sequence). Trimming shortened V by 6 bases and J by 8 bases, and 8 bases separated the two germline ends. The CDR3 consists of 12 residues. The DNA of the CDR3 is TGTGCCAGCAGTTTAATTGATTCACCCCTCCACTTT. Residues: CASSLIDSPLHF.

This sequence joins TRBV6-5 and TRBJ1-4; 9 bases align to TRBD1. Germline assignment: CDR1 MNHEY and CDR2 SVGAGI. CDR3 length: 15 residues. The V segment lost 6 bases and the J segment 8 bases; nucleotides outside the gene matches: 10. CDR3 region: CASRSSGTGPEKLFF. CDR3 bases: TGTGCCAGCAGGTCGTCCGGGACAGGGCCCGAAAAACTGTTTTTT.

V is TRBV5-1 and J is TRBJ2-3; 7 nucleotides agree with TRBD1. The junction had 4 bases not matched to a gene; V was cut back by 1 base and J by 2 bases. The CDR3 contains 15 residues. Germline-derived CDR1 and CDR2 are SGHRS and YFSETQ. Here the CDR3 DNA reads TGCGCCAGCAGCTTGAATACAGGGGTCACAGATACGCAGTATTTT. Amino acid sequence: CASSLNTGVTDTQYF.

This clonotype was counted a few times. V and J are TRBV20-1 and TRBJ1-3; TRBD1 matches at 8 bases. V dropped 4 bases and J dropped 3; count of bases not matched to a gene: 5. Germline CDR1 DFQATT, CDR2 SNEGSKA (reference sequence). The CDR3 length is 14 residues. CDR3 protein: CSATNRGSGNTIYF. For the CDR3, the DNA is TGCAGTGCTACAAACAGGGGGAGTGGAAACACCATATATTTT.

The CDR3 DNA is TGCAGTGCTTCAACCCCATTTTATACTAGCGCCCTGCAGGGTGAGCAGTTCTTC. Translated: CSASTPFYTSALQGEQFF. The chain joins TRBV20-1 to TRBJ2-1, with 7 bases lining up with TRBD2. Germline CDR1 DFQATT, CDR2 SNEGSKA (reference sequence). The CDR3 runs 18 residues. J lost 9 bases, V lost 5 bases, and 25 bases had no gene match.

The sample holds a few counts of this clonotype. The CDR3 spells CASSIGQGNNEKLFF. CDR3 nucleotide sequence: TGTGCCAGCAGCATCGGACAGGGCAATAATGAAAAACTGTTTTTT. The chain recombines TRBV7-2 with TRBJ1-4, with 8 bases that match TRBD1. V shed 5 bases and J 4 bases; nucleotides not matched to a gene: 6. The germline gives CDR1 SGHTA, CDR2 FQGNSA. This CDR3 contains 15 residues.

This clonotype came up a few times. CDR3 DNA: TGCGCCAGCAGCCAAGATGCGGGAGGTACTACCCCCCATATAAAAGAGACCCAGTACTTC. As protein: CASSQDAGGTTPHIKETQYF. The chain recombines TRBV4-1 with TRBJ2-5; 8 bases align to TRBD2. V shed 0 bases, J shed 3 bases, and the junction held 18 bases outside the gene matches. Per germline, CDR1 MGHRA and CDR2 YSYEKL. This CDR3 comprises 20 residues.

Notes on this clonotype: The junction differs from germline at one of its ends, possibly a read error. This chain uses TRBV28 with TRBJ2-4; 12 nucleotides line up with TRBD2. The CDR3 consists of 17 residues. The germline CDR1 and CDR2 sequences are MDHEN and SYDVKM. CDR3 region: CAGSFTGTSGRRNIQYF. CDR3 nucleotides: TGTGCCGGCAGTTTCACCGGGACTAGCGGGCGGAGAAACATTCAGTACTTC.

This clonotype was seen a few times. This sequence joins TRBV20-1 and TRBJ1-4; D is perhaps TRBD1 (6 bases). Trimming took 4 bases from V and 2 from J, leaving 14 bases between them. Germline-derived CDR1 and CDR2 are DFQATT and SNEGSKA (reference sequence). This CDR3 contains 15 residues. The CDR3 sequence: CSAKTGTGTNEKLFF. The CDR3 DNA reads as TGCAGTGCTAAAACAGGGACGGGGACTAATGAAAAACTGTTTTTT.

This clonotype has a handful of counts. The CDR3 sequence is CASSRGEYTGELFF. In DNA form, the CDR3 reads TGCGCCAGCAGCCGAGGGGAGTACACCGGGGAGCTGTTTTTT. V usage is TRBV4-3 and J usage is TRBJ2-2; D assignment may be TRBD1 or TRBD2 (5 bases each). V lost 4 bases, J lost 3 bases, and 9 bases lay in between. The CDR3 consists of 14 residues. Germline V CDR1 and CDR2: LGHNA, YSLEER.

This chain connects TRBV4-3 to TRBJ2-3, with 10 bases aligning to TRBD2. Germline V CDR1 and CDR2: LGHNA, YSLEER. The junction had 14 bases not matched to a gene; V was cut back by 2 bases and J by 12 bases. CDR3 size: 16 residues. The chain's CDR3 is CASSQNDGLAGEVQYF. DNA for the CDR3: TGCGCCAGCAGCCAAAACGATGGGCTAGCGGGGGAGGTCCAGTATTTT.

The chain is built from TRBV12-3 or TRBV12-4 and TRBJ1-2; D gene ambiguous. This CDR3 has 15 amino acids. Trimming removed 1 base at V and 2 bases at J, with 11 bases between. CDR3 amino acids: CASSLVSGINYGYTF. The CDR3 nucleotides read TGTGCCAGCAGTTTAGTGTCAGGCATCAACTATGGCTACACCTTC.

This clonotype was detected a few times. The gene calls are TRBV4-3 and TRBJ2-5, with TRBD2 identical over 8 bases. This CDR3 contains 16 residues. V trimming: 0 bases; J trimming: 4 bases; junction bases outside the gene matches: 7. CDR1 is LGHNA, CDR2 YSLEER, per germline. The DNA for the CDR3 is TGCGCCAGCAGCCAAGACGGGGGGGCCCTCGGAGAGACCCAGTACTTC. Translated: CASSQDGGALGETQYF.

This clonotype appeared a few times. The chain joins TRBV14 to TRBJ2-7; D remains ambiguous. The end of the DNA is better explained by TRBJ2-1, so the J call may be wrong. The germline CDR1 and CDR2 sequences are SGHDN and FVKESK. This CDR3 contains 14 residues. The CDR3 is CASSQATYGNEQFF. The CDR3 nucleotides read TGTGCCAGCAGCCAAGCGACCTACGGCAATGAGCAGTTCTTC.

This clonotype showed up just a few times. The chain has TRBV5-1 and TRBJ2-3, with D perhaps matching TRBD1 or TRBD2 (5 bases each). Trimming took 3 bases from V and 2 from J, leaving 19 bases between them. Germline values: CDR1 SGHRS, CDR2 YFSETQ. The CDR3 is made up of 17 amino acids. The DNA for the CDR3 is TGCGCCAGCAGCTCGAGGGGCGGATCACGGGTCACAGATACGCAGTATTTT. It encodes CASSSRGGSRVTDTQYF.

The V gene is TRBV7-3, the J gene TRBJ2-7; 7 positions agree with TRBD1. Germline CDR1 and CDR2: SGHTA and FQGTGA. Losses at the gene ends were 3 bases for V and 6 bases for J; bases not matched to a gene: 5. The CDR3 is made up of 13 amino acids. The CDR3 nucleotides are TGTGCCAGCAGCTTGGACAGGAGAGGCGAGCAGTACTTC. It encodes CASSLDRRGEQYF. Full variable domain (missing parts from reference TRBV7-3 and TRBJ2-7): GAGVSQTPSNKVTEKGKYVELRCDPISGHTALYWYRQSLGQGPEFLIYFQGTGAADDSGLPNDRFFAVRPEGSVSTLKIQRTERGDSAVYLCASSLDRRGEQYFGPGTRLTVT.

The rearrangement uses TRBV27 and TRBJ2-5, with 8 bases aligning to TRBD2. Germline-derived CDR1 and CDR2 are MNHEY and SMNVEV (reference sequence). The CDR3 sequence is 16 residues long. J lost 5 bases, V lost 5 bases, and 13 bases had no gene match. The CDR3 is CASSPYRLASLETQYF. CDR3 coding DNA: TGTGCCAGCAGTCCTTACCGACTAGCGAGTCTGGAGACCCAGTACTTC.

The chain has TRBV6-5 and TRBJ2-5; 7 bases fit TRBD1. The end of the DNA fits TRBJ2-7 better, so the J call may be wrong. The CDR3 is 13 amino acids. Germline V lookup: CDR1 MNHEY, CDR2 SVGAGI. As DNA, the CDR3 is TGTGCCAGCAGTTACAGGACAGGTGGCGAGCAGTACTTC. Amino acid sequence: CASSYRTGGEQYF.

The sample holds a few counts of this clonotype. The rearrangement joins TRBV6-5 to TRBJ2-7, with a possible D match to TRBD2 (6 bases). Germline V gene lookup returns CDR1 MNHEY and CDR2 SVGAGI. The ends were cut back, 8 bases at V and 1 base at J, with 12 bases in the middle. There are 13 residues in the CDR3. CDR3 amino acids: CASGTLISYEQYF. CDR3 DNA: TGTGCCAGCGGGACTCTCATATCCTACGAGCAGTACTTC.

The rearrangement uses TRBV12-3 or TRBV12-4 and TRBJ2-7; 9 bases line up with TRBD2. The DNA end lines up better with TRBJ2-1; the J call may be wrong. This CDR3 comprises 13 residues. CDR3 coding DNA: TGTGCCAGCAGTTCCGCCGGGACTAGCCTTCAGTTCTTC. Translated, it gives CASSSAGTSLQFF.

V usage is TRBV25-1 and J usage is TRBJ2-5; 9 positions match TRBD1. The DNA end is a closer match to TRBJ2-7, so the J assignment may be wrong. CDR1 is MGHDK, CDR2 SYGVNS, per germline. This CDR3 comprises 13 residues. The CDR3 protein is CASRGDRANEQYF. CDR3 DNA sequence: TGTGCCAGCCGTGGGGACAGGGCCAACGAGCAGTACTTC.

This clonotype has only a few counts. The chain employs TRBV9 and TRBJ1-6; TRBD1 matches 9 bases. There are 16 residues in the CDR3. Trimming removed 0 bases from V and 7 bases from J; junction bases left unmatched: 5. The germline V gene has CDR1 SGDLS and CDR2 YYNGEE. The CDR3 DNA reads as TGTGCCAGCAGCGTAGATCACAGGGGGCCGAATTCACCCCTCCACTTT. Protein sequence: CASSVDHRGPNSPLHF.

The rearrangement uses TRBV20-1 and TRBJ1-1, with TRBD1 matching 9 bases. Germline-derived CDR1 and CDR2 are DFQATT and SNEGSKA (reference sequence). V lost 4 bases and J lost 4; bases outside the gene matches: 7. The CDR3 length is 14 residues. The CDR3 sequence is CSATLTGGITEAFF. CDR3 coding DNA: TGCAGTGCTACCTTGACAGGGGGGATCACTGAAGCTTTCTTT.